The T cell receptor beta chain under discussion was sequenced for a study of cytomegalovirus exposure and HLA in healthy donors. Study background: Caucasian-associated ancestry cluster membership applied to about 77% of over 350 genotyped donors. The study's findings and limits: Among donors in an Asian-associated ancestry cluster, a later analysis reportedly found fewer N-insertions than the roughly 680-donor mean.

Comment on this clone: Its antigen is unknown.

The CDR3 runs to 13 residues. CDR1 and CDR2 from the germline V gene are LNHDA and SQIVND (reference sequence). Trimming removed 7 bases at V and 4 bases at J, with 10 bases between. PCR amplification relied on 60 Vbeta primers (plus 13 Jbeta primers). The protocol was immunoSEQ multiplex PCR, while the TCRdb copy is restricted to in-frame clones and leaves out a portion. The sample includes around 200,000 clones, more than 60% of them seen just once. The sequencing sample was made of PBMCs. The chain couples TRBV19 to TRBJ2-2; D unclear. The sequence came from a woman aged 55-70 years in good health and CMV-seropositive. In nucleotides, the CDR3 is TGTGCCAGTAAACGGAGTACCACCGGGGAGCTGTTTTTT. Translated: CASKRSTTGELFF.